Shown below are 27 T cell receptor beta chains from a single sample sequenced in a study of blood T cell repertoires in COVID-19. The table came from immunoSEQ multiplex PCR; TCRdb's copy has only in-frame clones and leaves some out. Of 20,000 to 30,000 clones listed, about nine tenths are singletons. Sequencing was carried out using peripheral blood. The receptors come from a man in his fifties or sixties with active COVID-19.

This chain connects TRBV19 to TRBJ1-3; 7 nucleotides line up with TRBD1. Germline CDR1 reads LNHDA; CDR2 reads SQIVND (reference sequence). The CDR3 extends over 14 amino acids. V trimming: 3 bases; J trimming: 8 bases; junction bases outside the gene matches: 7. The CDR3 DNA reads TGTGCCAGTAGTATCCCAACAGGGGAAGACACCATATATTTT. It codes for CASSIPTGEDTIYF.

The chain employs TRBV18 and TRBJ2-3; 11 bases match TRBD2. Germline-derived CDR1 and CDR2 are KGHSH and LQKENI. Trimming removed 0 bases from V and 4 bases from J; junction bases left unmatched: 3. CDR3 length equals 16 residues. This CDR3 is CASSPPTSGAADTQYF. Here the CDR3 DNA reads TGTGCCAGCTCACCACCGACTAGCGGGGCTGCAGATACGCAGTATTTT.

V and J are TRBV5-8 and TRBJ1-5, with D possibly matching TRBD1 (6 bases). CDR1 SGHTS and CDR2 YDEGEE come from the germline V gene. Trimming removed 7 bases at V and 2 bases at J, with 19 bases between. The CDR3 runs to 16 residues. Here the CDR3 reads CASQPWAQGGNQPQHF. DNA for the CDR3: TGTGCCAGCCAACCCTGGGCACAGGGTGGCAATCAGCCCCAGCATTTT.

CDR3 loop: CASTNRDREYYGYTF. Here the CDR3 DNA reads TGTGCCAGCACCAACCGAGACAGGGAATACTATGGCTACACCTTC. The chain joins TRBV7-8 to TRBJ1-2, with 7 nucleotides matching TRBD1. J gave up 3 bases and V 7 bases, and 11 bases lay outside the gene matches. In germline, CDR1 is SGHVS, CDR2 FQNEAQ. The CDR3 runs 15 residues.

The chain combines TRBV7-9 with TRBJ2-1; D is perhaps TRBD2 (6 bases). Trimming cost V 6 bases and J 5 bases, with 11 bases left between them. This CDR3 spans 13 amino acids. CDR1 is SEHNR, CDR2 FQNEAQ, per germline (reference sequence). The CDR3 coding sequence is TGTGCCAGCAGTTCCCCGGGAGACAATGAGCAGTTCTTC. This gives the protein CASSSPGDNEQFF.

V usage is TRBV19 and J usage is TRBJ2-2, with 7 bases fitting TRBD2. Germline assignment: CDR1 LNHDA and CDR2 SQIVND (reference sequence). The V segment lost 6 bases and the J segment 5 bases; nucleotides outside the gene matches: 12. The CDR3 is 16 residues long. CDR3 sequence (DNA): TGTGCCAGTAGCGTTAGTACGCGGGGAGGGACCGGGGAGCTGTTTTTT. Its protein is CASSVSTRGGTGELFF.

The chain employs TRBV18 and TRBJ2-7, with TRBD2 matching 11 bases. The CDR3 totals 15 residues. J gave up 1 base and V 6 bases, and 5 bases lay outside the gene matches. The germline V gene encodes CDR1 KGHSH and CDR2 LQKENI. This CDR3 is CASSYVAGGSYEQYF. The CDR3 DNA reads as TGTGCCAGCTCGTACGTAGCGGGAGGGTCCTACGAGCAGTACTTC.

The chain has TRBV7-9 and TRBJ2-2; maybe TRBD1 (5 bases). The V gene's germline CDR1 is SEHNR and CDR2 FQNEAQ (reference sequence). The length of the CDR3 is 16 residues. Between the trimmed V and J ends, which lost 5 bases and 6 bases, there was a span of 19 bases. CDR3 sequence: CASSPQTEWRAGELFF. In DNA form, the CDR3 reads TGTGCCAGCAGCCCACAGACAGAGTGGCGTGCCGGGGAGCTGTTTTTT. Looking up the rest from reference TRBV7-9 and TRBJ2-2 gives the full variable domain: DTGVSQNPRHKITKRGQNVTFRCDPISEHNRLYWYRQTLGQGPEFLTYFQNEAQLEKSRLLSDRFSAERPKGSFSTLEIQRTEQGDSAMYLCASSPQTEWRAGELFFGEGSRLTVL.

The genes are TRBV3-1 (or the pseudogene TRBV3-2) and TRBJ2-1, with 9 bases matching TRBD1. CDR1 is LGHDT and CDR2 is YNNKEL in the germline V gene (reference sequence). This CDR3 has 15 amino acids. Losses at the gene ends were 2 bases for V and 8 bases for J; bases not matched to a gene: 7. The CDR3 DNA reads TGTGCCAGCAGCCAACCGGGACAGGGAACTTATGAGCAGTTCTTC. This encodes CASSQPGQGTYEQFF.

This clone was seen just once. The chain combines TRBV7-2 with TRBJ2-5; TRBD2 matches at 9 bases. The CDR3 length is 16 residues. Germline V gene data show CDR1 as SGHTA and CDR2 as FQGNSA. Trimming cost V 2 bases and J 5 bases; bases outside gene matches: 9. DNA of the CDR3: TGTGCCAGCAGCTTATTGGGCGGGAGGGCCCGGGAGACCCAGTACTTC. Amino acid sequence: CASSLLGGRARETQYF.

The chain links TRBV28 to TRBJ1-1; possibly TRBD1 for D (6 bases). This CDR3 spans 14 amino acids. Germline CDR1 reads MDHEN; CDR2 reads SYDVKM. Trimming left V 7 bases short and J 11 bases short, with 23 bases between. This CDR3 reads CASTGAGGTQNAFF. Written as DNA, the CDR3 is TGTGCCAGCACCGGAGCGGGGGGCACCCAGAATGCTTTCTTT. The complete variable domain, with remaining parts taken from reference TRBV28 and TRBJ1-1, reads DVKVTQSSRYLVKRTGEKVFLECVQDMDHENMFWYRQDPGLGLRLIYFSYDVKMKEKGDIPEGYSVSREKKERFSLILESASTNQTSMYLCASTGAGGTQNAFFGQGTRLTVV.

V usage is TRBV18 and J usage is TRBJ2-5; 7 nucleotides align to TRBD1. The CDR3 is 14 residues long. The trim removed 2 bases at V and 4 bases at J, leaving 4 bases unmatched. Looked up from germline, CDR1 is KGHSH and CDR2 is LQKENI. CDR3 loop: CASSPTGVGETQYF. In DNA form, the CDR3 reads TGTGCCAGCTCACCAACAGGGGTGGGAGAGACCCAGTACTTC.

The chain couples TRBV12-5 to TRBJ2-4, with TRBD1 matching over 8 bases. V gave up 1 base and J gave up 8 bases; unmatched junction bases: 1. Germline assignment: CDR1 LGHNT and CDR2 FRNRAP. The CDR3 runs 13 residues. CDR3 in amino acids: CASGLDRGDIQYF. In DNA, the CDR3 is TGTGCTAGTGGTTTGGACAGGGGGGACATTCAGTACTTC.

The rearrangement joins TRBV14 to TRBJ2-7; 10 positions match TRBD1. J gave up 6 bases and V 3 bases, and 5 bases lay outside the gene matches. CDR3 size: 14 residues. CDR1 and CDR2 from the germline V gene are SGHDN and FVKESK. The CDR3 DNA is TGTGCCAGCAGCCACATGGGACAGGGGACCGAGCAGTACTTC. The encoded protein is CASSHMGQGTEQYF.

The V call is TRBV7-9, the J call TRBJ1-2; 8 bases are shared with TRBD1. Germline V lookup: CDR1 SEHNR, CDR2 FQNEAQ (reference sequence). With 6 bases clipped from V and 4 bases from J, the junction kept 7 bases outside the gene matches. This CDR3 is built from 14 residues. CDR3 DNA sequence: TGTGCCAGCAGGCATGGACAGGGCCCCTATGGCTACACCTTC. This codes for CASRHGQGPYGYTF.

This clone appeared a single time. The V gene is TRBV10-2, the J gene TRBJ2-5, with TRBD2 matching 10 bases. The V and J ends lost 7 bases and 5 bases, in that order; junction bases with no gene match: 16. Germline lookup yields CDR1 WSHSY and CDR2 SAAADI. The CDR3 spans 17 residues. CDR3 coding DNA: TGCGCCAGCATGAGGAGCGGGGGGGCATCCTTCCGGGAGACCCAGTACTTC. Translating gives CASMRSGGASFRETQYF.

J is TRBJ2-7 and V is TRBV11-3; 9 nucleotides match TRBD1. CDR1 and CDR2 from the germline V gene are SGHNT and YENEEA. The CDR3 length is 14 residues. The J segment lost 4 bases and the V segment lost 5 bases, leaving 6 bases of the junction unmatched. CDR3 protein: CASSAGTGSYEQYF. The CDR3 DNA is TGTGCCAGCAGCGCCGGGACAGGGTCGTACGAGCAGTACTTC.

The rearrangement joins TRBV6-2 or TRBV6-3 to TRBJ2-5, with D perhaps matching TRBD1 (5 bases). Trimming removed 3 bases from V and 1 base from J, with 9 bases in between. The CDR3 extends over 14 amino acids. Germline lookup yields CDR1 MNHEY and CDR2 SVGEGT. The CDR3 reads CASSYRTLQETQYF. The CDR3 DNA reads TGTGCCAGCAGTTATCGGACACTCCAAGAGACCCAGTACTTC.

The chain employs TRBV6-5 and TRBJ2-1; 7 bases line up with TRBD1. The CDR3 has 15 residues. With V trimmed by 5 bases and J by 4 bases, 8 bases remained unmatched. From germline, CDR1 is MNHEY and CDR2 SVGAGI. The CDR3, as DNA: TGTGCCAGCAGTCAAACAGGGGAACCTTACAATGAGCAGTTCTTC. Protein sequence: CASSQTGEPYNEQFF.

This clone was observed a handful of times. The chain has TRBV7-9 and TRBJ1-1; D is ambiguous. Between the trimmed V and J ends, which lost 2 bases and 7 bases, there was a span of 5 bases. Germline CDR1 is SEHNR and CDR2 is FQNEAQ (reference sequence). There are 11 residues in the CDR3. The CDR3 coding sequence is TGTGCCAGCAGCTTATTGTATGAAGCTTTCTTT. This translates into CASSLLYEAFF.

The rearrangement uses TRBV27 and TRBJ1-5; D remains unclear. Trimming cost V 2 bases and J 4 bases, with 9 bases left between them. CDR1 is MNHEY, CDR2 SMNVEV, per germline (reference sequence). The CDR3 extends over 14 amino acids. The CDR3 region has the DNA TGTGCCAGCAGTTTAACGGTCCCTAATCAGCCCCAGCATTTT. As protein: CASSLTVPNQPQHF.

V and J are TRBV19 and TRBJ2-2; 9 bases match TRBD1. V was clipped by 5 bases and J by 6 bases; unmatched bases: 7. The CDR3 has 15 residues. Germline CDR1 LNHDA, CDR2 SQIVND (reference sequence). CDR3 sequence (DNA): TGTGCCAGTAGTTGGGGGACAGGGCAGTCCGGGGAGCTGTTTTTT. It encodes CASSWGTGQSGELFF.

The gene calls are TRBV11-3 and TRBJ1-2; D perhaps matches TRBD1 (5 bases). V was clipped by 5 bases and J by 8 bases, with 21 bases between them. The CDR3 has 15 amino acids. CDR1 is SGHNT, CDR2 YENEEA, per germline. Written as DNA, the CDR3 is TGTGCCAGCAGCGTATCCGGGACTGGGGCCGGGGGCTACACCTTC. It encodes CASSVSGTGAGGYTF.

This chain uses TRBV12-5 with TRBJ1-1; no definite D call. V was cut by 2 bases and J by 2 bases, with 6 bases left in between. The CDR3 is 13 residues long. Germline CDR1 reads LGHNT; CDR2 reads FRNRAP. As DNA, the CDR3 is TGTGCTAGTGGTTTGTCAGGAAACACTGAAGCTTTCTTT. Its translation is CASGLSGNTEAFF.

This rearrangement joins TRBV18 to TRBJ2-1; D uncertain. CDR1 is KGHSH, CDR2 LQKENI, per germline. This CDR3 spans 17 amino acids. Trimming took off 3 bases at V and 3 bases at J, with 18 bases between the two ends. CDR3 nucleotides: TGTGCCAGCTCACCGAGTGTCGGGTTGTCCGGCTACAATGAGCAGTTCTTC. Protein: CASSPSVGLSGYNEQFF. Combining the CDR3 with reference TRBV18 and TRBJ2-1 gives the whole variable domain NAGVMQNPRHLVRRRGQEARLRCSPMKGHSHVYWYRQLPEEGLKFMVYLQKENIIDESGMPKERFSAEFPKEGPSILRIQQVVRGDSAAYFCASSPSVGLSGYNEQFFGPGTRLTVL.

The chain recombines TRBV18 with TRBJ1-1; a weak D match, TRBD1 (6 bases). The ends were cut back, 4 bases at V and 1 base at J, with 13 bases in the middle. Germline-derived CDR1 and CDR2 are KGHSH and LQKENI. The CDR3 extends over 15 amino acids. The CDR3 here is CASSRGGLKNTEAFF. For the CDR3, the DNA is TGTGCCAGCTCACGGGGGGGCCTGAAGAACACTGAAGCTTTCTTT. The full variable domain, with the rest looked up from reference TRBV18 and TRBJ1-1, is NAGVMQNPRHLVRRRGQEARLRCSPMKGHSHVYWYRQLPEEGLKFMVYLQKENIIDESGMPKERFSAEFPKEGPSILRIQQVVRGDSAAYFCASSRGGLKNTEAFFGQGTRLTVV.

This chain uses TRBV19 with TRBJ2-1; 13 nucleotides match TRBD2. The CDR3 runs to 17 residues. Trimming cost V 1 base and J 0 bases; bases outside gene matches: 0. Germline CDR1 LNHDA, CDR2 SQIVND (reference sequence). CDR3 sequence reads: CASSIGLAGGSYNEQFF. Here the CDR3 DNA reads TGTGCCAGTAGTATAGGACTAGCGGGAGGCTCCTACAATGAGCAGTTCTTC.